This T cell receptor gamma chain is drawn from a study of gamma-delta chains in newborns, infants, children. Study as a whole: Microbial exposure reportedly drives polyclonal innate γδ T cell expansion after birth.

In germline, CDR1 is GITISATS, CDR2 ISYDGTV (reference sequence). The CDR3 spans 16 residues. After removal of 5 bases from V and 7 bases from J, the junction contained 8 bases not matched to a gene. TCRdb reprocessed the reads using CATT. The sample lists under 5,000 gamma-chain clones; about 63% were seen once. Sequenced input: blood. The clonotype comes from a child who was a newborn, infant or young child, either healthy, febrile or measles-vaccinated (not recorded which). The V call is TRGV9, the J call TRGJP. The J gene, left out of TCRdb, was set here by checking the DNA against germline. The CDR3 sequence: CALWARRELGKKIKVF. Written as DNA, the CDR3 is TGTGCCTTGTGGGCTAGACGGGAGTTGGGCAAAAAAATCAAGGTATTT.